Listed below are T cell receptor beta chains from one sample, sequenced in a study of early T cells in non-severe SARS-CoV-2 infection. TCRdb ran MiXCR on the 5' RACE reads and lists one entry per CDR3 protein. The sample lists about 89,000 distinct CDR3 sequences; approximately 17% were seen once. The starting material was whole blood, obtained at baseline. These receptors came from an adult who was a healthcare worker with PCR-confirmed SARS-CoV-2 infection or an uninfected control (not recorded which). Each CDR3 is given with its conserved first and last residue. Each record gives: clone size, J gene, CDR3 length, D gene, V gene, CDR3 protein, CDR3 DNA. D genes are given only for firm matches. Expanded clones get a size class; other rows say once, few or many, or leave the size out.

many TRBJ2-2 13 TRBD2 TRBV29-1 CSVEEREGLELFF TGCAGCGTTGAAGAACGGGAGGGGCTGGAGCTGTTTTTT
few TRBJ1-1 13 TRBD1 TRBV14 CASSYTGGLDAFF TGTGCCAGCAGCTACACAGGGGGCTTAGATGCTTTCTTT
few TRBJ2-1 14 NA TRBV3-1 CASSQPREGDEQFF TGTGCCAGCAGCCAACCCCGGGAAGGCGATGAGCAGTTCTTC
NA TRBJ1-1 14 NA TRBV29-1 CSVKTRVSNTEAFF TGCAGCGTCAAGACCCGCGTTTCGAACACTGAAGCTTTCTTT
few TRBJ1-6 16 NA TRBV27 CASSLSTQGRDSPLHF TGTGCCAGCAGTTTATCGACGCAGGGAAGGGACTCACCCCTCCACTTT
NA TRBJ2-7 14 NA TRBV5-5 CASSPVSGSYEQYF TGTGCCAGCAGCCCGGTTAGCGGCTCCTACGAGCAGTACTTC
NA TRBJ2-5 15 NA TRBV7-3 CASSPRGGVRETQYF TGTGCCAGCAGCCCCCGAGGCGGGGTAAGAGAGACCCAGTACTTC
NA TRBJ1-1 15 NA TRBV5-8 CASSLGAEINTEAFF TGTGCCAGCAGCTTGGGGGCGGAGATTAACACTGAAGCTTTCTTT
NA TRBJ1-2 13 NA TRBV6-1 CASSPEQAHGYTF TGTGCCAGCTCTCCGGAACAGGCACATGGCTACACCTTC
few TRBJ2-7 14 TRBD2 TRBV7-2 CASGGGALAYEQYF TGTGCCAGCGGCGGGGGGGCCCTTGCCTACGAGCAGTACTTC
NA TRBJ1-2 14 NA TRBV7-2 CASSLAGRSVRYTF TGTGCCAGCAGCTTAGCCGGTCGATCTGTGCGCTACACCTTC
few TRBJ2-2 14 NA TRBV19 CASTPGWKTGELFF TGTGCCAGTACCCCGGGGTGGAAGACCGGGGAGCTGTTTTTT
many TRBJ2-1 14 NA TRBV4-1 CASSRGGLGDEQFF TGCGCCAGCAGCCGAGGGGGACTCGGGGATGAGCAGTTCTTC
once TRBJ2-7 15 TRBD1 TRBV9 CASSSRDSYTYEQYF TGTGCCAGCAGCAGCCGGGACAGTTATACCTACGAGCAGTACTTC
NA TRBJ2-3 17 TRBD2 TRBV6-1 CATTGFGLAGAADTQYF TGTGCCACGACAGGGTTCGGACTAGCGGGGGCCGCAGATACGCAGTATTTT
few TRBJ2-1 18 NA TRBV4-1 CASSQFWRQTKHHNEQFF TGCGCCAGCAGCCAATTTTGGCGGCAGACCAAACATCACAATGAGCAGTTCTTC
few TRBJ2-5 16 NA TRBV11-2 CASSLSELDGKETQYF TGTGCCAGCAGCTTATCCGAACTGGACGGGAAAGAGACCCAGTACTTC
many TRBJ1-1 14 NA TRBV18 CASSPAQGNTEAFF TGTGCCAGCTCACCGGCACAGGGGAACACTGAAGCTTTCTTT
few TRBJ2-3 13 NA TRBV6-1 CASSYRGTDTQYF TGTGCCAGCAGCTACAGGGGCACAGATACGCAGTATTTT